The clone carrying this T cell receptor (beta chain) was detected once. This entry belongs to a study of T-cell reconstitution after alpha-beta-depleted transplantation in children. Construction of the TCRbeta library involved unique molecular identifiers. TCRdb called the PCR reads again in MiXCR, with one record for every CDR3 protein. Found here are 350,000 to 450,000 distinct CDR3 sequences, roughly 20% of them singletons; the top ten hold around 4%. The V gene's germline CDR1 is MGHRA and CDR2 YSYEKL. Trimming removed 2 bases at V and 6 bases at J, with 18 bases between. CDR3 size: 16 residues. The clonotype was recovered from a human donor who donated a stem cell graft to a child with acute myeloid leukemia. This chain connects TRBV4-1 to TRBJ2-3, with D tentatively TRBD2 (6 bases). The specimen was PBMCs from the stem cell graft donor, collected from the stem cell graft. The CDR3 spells CASSQPRRGGLDTQYF. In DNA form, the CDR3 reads TGCGCCAGCAGCCAACCAAGGAGGGGAGGACTTGATACGCAGTATTTT.